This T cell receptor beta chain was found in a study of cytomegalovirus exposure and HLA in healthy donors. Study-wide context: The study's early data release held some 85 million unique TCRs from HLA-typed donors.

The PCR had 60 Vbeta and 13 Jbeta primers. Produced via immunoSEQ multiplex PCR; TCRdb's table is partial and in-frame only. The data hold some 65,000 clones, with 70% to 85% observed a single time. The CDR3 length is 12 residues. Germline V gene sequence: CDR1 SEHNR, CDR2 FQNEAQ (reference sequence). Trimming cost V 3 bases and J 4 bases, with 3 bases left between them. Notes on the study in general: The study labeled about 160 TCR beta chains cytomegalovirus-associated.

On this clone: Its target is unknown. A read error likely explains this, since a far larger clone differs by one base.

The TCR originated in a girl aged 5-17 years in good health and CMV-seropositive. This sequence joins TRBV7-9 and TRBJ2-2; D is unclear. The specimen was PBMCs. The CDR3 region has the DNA TGTGCCAGCAGCTTCGGCACCGGGGAGCTGTTTTTT. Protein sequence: CASSFGTGELFF. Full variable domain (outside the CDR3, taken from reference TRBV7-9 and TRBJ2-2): DTGVSQNPRHKITKRGQNVTFRCDPISEHNRLYWYRQTLGQGPEFLTYFQNEAQLEKSRLLSDRFSAERPKGSFSTLEIQRTEQGDSAMYLCASSFGTGELFFGEGSRLTVL.